In its sample, the clone carrying this TCR beta chain was seen many times. CDR3 length: 15 residues. Germline trimming cut 4 bases from V and 4 bases from J; bases unmatched to any gene: 7. Germline assignment: CDR1 SGHRS and CDR2 YFSETQ. Amplification targeted the TCR beta CDR3 regions, with RNA transcripts as the source material. HTBI primers primed a first-round RT-PCR, and a second-round multiplex PCR followed. TCRdb reanalysed the multiplex PCR reads using MiXCR and keeps one entry per CDR3 protein. The sample holds over a million distinct CDR3 sequences, about 35% seen once. This entry is derived from a study of Graves' ophthalmopathy and Graves' hyperthyroidism.

V gene TRBV5-1 combines with J gene TRBJ1-2, with 10 bases matching TRBD1. The TCR originated in an adult man with Graves' hyperthyroidism. Specimen: peripheral blood or thyroid tissue (not recorded which). For the CDR3, the DNA is TGCGCCAGCAGCGCGGGACAGGGGAGGATCTATGGCTACACCTTC. This codes for CASSAGQGRIYGYTF.